This paragraph covers one T cell receptor beta chain sequence. The target antigen is unknown. The sample is drawn from a study of chemoradiotherapy in HPV16-positive cancers. Study summary: Candidate HPV-specific clones and shared TCR motifs came from two HPV16-positive patients. Study-wide findings and caveats: In HPV16-positive patients, HPV-responsive T-cell expansion tracked better recurrence-free survival.

The protocol was immunoSEQ multiplex PCR, while the TCRdb copy is restricted to in-frame clones and leaves out a portion. The sample holds under 6,500 clones, around 77% seen once. Germline V CDR1 and CDR2: MNHEY, SMNVEV (reference sequence). The CDR3 runs 13 residues. V gave up 5 bases and J gave up 5 bases, with 12 bases separating them. The source is a human donor with HPV-associated anogenital cancer. The specimen was tumor tissue, collected from a patient who underwent chemoradiotherapy. The J gene is TRBJ2-5, the V gene TRBV27; D is uncertain. CDR3 coding DNA: TGTGCCAGCAGTCGACGCTCCGGGGAGACCCAGTACTTC. Its translation: CASSRRSGETQYF.